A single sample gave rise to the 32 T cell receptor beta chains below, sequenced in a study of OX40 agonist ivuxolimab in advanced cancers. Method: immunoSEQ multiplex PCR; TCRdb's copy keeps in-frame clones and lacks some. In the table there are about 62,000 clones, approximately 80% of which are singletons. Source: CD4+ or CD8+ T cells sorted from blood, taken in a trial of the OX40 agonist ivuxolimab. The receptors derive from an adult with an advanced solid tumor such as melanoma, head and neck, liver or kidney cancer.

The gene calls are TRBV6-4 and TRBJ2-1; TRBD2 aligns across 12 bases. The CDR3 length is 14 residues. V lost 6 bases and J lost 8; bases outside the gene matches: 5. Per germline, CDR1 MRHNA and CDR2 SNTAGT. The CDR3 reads CASSATSGSYEQFF. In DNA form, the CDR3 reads TGTGCCAGCAGCGCGACTAGCGGGAGCTATGAGCAGTTCTTC.

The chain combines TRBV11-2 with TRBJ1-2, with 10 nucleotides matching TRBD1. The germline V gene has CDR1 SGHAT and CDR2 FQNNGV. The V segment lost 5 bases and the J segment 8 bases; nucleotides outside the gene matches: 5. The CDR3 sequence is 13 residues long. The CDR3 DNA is TGTGCCAGCAGCGGACAGGGGGGGTACGGCTACACCTTC. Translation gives CASSGQGGYGYTF.

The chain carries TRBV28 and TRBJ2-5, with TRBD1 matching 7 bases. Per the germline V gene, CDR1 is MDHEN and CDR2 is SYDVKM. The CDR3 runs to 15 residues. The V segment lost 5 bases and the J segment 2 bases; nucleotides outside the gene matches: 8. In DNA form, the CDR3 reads TGTGCCAGCAGTCGCCCTAGGGGGCGGCAAGAGACCCAGTACTTC. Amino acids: CASSRPRGRQETQYF.

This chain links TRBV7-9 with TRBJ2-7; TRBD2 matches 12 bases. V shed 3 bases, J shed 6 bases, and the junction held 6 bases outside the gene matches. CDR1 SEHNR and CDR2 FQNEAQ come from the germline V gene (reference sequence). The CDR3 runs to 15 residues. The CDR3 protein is CASSFLAGGPGEQYF. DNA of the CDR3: TGTGCCAGCAGCTTCCTAGCGGGAGGGCCAGGCGAGCAGTACTTC. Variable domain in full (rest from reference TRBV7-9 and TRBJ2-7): DTGVSQNPRHKITKRGQNVTFRCDPISEHNRLYWYRQTLGQGPEFLTYFQNEAQLEKSRLLSDRFSAERPKGSFSTLEIQRTEQGDSAMYLCASSFLAGGPGEQYFGPGTRLTVT.

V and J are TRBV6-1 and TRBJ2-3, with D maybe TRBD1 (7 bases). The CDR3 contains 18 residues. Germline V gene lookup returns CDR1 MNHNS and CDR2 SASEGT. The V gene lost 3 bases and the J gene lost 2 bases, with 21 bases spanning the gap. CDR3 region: CASSEGGGGGPYTDTQYF. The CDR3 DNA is TGTGCCAGCAGTGAGGGGGGCGGAGGGGGCCCATACACAGATACGCAGTATTTT.

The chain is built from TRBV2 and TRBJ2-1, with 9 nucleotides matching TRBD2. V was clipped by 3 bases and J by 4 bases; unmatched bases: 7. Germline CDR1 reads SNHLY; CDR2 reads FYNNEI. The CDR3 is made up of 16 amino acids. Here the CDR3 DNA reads TGTGCCAGCAGTGAGGACACTAGCGGGCGATACAATGAGCAGTTCTTC. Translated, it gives CASSEDTSGRYNEQFF.

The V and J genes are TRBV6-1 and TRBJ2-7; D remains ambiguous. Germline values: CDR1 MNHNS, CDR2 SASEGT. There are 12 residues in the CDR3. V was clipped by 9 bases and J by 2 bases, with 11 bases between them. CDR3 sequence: CASTEIAYEQYF. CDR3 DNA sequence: TGTGCCAGTACTGAGATAGCCTACGAGCAGTACTTC.

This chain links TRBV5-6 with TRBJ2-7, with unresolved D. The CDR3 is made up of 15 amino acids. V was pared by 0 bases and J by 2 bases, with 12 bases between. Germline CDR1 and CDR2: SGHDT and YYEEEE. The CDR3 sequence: CASSLDPEPTYEQYV. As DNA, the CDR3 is TGTGCCAGCAGCTTGGACCCCGAACCAACCTACGAGCAGTACGTC.

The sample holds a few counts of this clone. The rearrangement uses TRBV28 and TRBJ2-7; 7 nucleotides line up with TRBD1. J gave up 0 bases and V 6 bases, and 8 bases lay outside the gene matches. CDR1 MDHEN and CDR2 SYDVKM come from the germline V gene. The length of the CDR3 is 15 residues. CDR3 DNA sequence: TGTGCCAGCAGGCCCGCGAACAGGGGCTCCTACGAGCAGTACTTC. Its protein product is CASRPANRGSYEQYF.

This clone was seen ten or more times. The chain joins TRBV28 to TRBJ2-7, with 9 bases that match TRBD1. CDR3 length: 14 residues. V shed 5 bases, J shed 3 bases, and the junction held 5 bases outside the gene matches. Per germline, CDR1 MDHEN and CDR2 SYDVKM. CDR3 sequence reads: CASSPGQGDYEQYF. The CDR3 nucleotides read TGTGCCAGCAGTCCGGGACAGGGTGACTACGAGCAGTACTTC.

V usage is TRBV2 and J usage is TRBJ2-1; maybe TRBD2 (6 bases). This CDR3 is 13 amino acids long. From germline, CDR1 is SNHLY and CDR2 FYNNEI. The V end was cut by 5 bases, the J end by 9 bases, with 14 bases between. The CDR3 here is CASSPFSGVEQFF. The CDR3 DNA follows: TGTGCCAGCAGTCCTTTCTCGGGAGTTGAGCAGTTCTTC.

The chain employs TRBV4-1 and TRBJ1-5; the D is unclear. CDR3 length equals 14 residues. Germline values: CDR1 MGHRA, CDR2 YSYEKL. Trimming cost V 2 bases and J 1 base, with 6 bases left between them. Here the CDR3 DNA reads TGCGCCAGCAGCCAATTTGGGAGCAATCAGCCCCAGCATTTT. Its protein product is CASSQFGSNQPQHF.

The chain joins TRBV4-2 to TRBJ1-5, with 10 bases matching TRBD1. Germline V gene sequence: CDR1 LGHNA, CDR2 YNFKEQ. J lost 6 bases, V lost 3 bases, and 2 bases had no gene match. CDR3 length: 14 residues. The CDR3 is CASSQTGGGQPQHF. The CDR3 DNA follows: TGTGCCAGCAGCCAGACAGGGGGCGGTCAGCCCCAGCATTTT.

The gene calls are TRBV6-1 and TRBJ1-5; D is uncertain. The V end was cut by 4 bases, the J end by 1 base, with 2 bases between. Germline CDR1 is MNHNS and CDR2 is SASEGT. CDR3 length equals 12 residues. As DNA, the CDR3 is TGTGCCAGCAGTGCGAGCAATCAGCCCCAGCATTTT. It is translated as CASSASNQPQHF.

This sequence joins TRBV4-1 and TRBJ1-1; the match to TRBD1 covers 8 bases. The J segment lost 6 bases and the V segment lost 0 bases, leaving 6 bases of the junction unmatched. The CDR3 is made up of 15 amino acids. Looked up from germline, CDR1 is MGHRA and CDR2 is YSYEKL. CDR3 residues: CASSQDRVRGPEAFF. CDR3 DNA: TGCGCCAGCAGCCAAGATCGGGTCAGGGGGCCTGAAGCTTTCTTT.

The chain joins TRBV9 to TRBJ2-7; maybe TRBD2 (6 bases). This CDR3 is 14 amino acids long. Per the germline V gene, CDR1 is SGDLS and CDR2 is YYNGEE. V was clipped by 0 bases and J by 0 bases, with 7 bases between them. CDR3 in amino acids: CASSVGRVSYEQYF. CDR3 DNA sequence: TGTGCCAGCAGCGTAGGGAGGGTCTCCTACGAGCAGTACTTC.

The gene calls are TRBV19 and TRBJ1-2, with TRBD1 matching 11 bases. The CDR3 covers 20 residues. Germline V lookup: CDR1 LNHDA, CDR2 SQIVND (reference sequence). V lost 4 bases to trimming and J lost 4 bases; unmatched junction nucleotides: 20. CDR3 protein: CASSTGTGGRGGLSGYGYTF. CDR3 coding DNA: TGTGCCAGTAGTACCGGGACAGGGGGTCGCGGGGGTCTCTCTGGCTATGGCTACACCTTC.

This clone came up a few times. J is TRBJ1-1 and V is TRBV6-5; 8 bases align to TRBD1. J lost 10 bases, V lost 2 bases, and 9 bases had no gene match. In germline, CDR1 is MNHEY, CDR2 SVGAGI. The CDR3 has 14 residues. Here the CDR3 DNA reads TGTGCCAGCAGTTACATGGGGTCCAGGGGGCGAGCTTTCTTT. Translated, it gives CASSYMGSRGRAFF.

The CDR3 coding sequence is TGTGCCAGCAGCCCGACGTGGGGGTCCCACGAGCAGTACTTC. The encoded protein is CASSPTWGSHEQYF. The V and J genes are TRBV7-2 and TRBJ2-7; possibly TRBD1 or TRBD2 for D (5 bases each). Deletions cut 5 bases from V and 5 bases from J, with 16 bases between. The CDR3 is 14 residues long. Germline V lookup: CDR1 SGHTA, CDR2 FQGNSA.

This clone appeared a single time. The CDR3 protein is CASNEYGTGNTGELFF. In DNA form, the CDR3 reads TGTGCCAGCAACGAGTACGGGACAGGGAACACCGGGGAGCTGTTTTTT. This chain links TRBV27 with TRBJ2-2; 8 bases fit TRBD1. The V segment lost 7 bases and the J segment 1 base; nucleotides outside the gene matches: 8. Germline CDR1 MNHEY, CDR2 SMNVEV (reference sequence). The CDR3 totals 16 residues.

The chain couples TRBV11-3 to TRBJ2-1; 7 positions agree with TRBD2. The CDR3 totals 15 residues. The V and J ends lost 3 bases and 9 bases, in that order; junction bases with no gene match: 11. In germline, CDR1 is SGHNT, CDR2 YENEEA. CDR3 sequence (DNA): TGTGCCAGCAGCTTGGGCGGGAGCCGGGTGGGTGAGCAGTTCTTC. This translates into CASSLGGSRVGEQFF.

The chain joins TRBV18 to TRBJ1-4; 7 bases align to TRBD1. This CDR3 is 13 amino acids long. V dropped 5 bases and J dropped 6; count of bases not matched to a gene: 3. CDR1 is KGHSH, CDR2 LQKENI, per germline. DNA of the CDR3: TGTGCCAGCTCAGACAGGGAGGATGAAAAACTGTTTTTT. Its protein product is CASSDREDEKLFF.

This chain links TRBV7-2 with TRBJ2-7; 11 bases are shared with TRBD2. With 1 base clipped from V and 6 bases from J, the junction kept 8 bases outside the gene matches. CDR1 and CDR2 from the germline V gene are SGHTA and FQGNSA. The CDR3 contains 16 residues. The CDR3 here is CASSLVSGGARSEQYV. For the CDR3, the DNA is TGTGCCAGCAGCTTAGTTAGCGGGGGGGCTAGAAGCGAGCAGTACGTC.

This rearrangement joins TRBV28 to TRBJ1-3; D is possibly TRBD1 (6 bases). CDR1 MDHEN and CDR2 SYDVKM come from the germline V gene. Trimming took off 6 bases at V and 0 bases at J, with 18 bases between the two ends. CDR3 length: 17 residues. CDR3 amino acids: CASSPGAPLNSGNTIYF. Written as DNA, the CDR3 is TGTGCCAGCAGCCCGGGGGCTCCACTAAACTCTGGAAACACCATATATTTT.

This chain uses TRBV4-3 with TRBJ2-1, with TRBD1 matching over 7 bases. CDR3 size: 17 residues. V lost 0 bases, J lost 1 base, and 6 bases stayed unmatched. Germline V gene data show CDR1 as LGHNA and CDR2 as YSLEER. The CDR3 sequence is CASSQDVGTASYNEQFF. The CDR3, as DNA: TGCGCCAGCAGCCAAGATGTAGGGACAGCATCCTACAATGAGCAGTTCTTC.

This CDR3 is CASSHRAAIYTDTQYF. CDR3 sequence (DNA): TGTGCCAGCAGCCATAGGGCGGCAATTTACACAGATACGCAGTATTTT. The chain combines TRBV7-6 with TRBJ2-3, with unresolved D. Germline values: CDR1 SGHVS, CDR2 FNYEAQ. The CDR3 is 16 amino acids. The germline V and J ends were trimmed by 5 bases and 2 bases, with 17 bases remaining between them. The full variable domain, its missing parts supplied by reference TRBV7-6 and TRBJ2-3, is GAGVSQSPRYKVTKRGQDVALRCDPISGHVSLYWYRQALGQGPEFLTYFNYEAQQDKSGLPNDRFSAERPEGSISTLTIQRTEQRDSAMYRCASSHRAAIYTDTQYFGPGTRLTVL.

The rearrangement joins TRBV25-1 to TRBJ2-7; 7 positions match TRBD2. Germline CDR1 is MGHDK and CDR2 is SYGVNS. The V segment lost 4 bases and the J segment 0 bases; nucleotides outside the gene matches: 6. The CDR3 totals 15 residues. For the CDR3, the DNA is TGTGCCAGCAGTGGACGGGGGGTGGGCTCCTACGAGCAGTACTTC. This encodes CASSGRGVGSYEQYF.

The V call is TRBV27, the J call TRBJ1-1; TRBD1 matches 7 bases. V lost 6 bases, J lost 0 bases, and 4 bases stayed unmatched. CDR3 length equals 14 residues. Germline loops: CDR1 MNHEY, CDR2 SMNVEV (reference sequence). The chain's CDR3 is CASRNRGMNTEAFF. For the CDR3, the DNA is TGTGCCAGCAGGAACAGGGGCATGAACACTGAAGCTTTCTTT.

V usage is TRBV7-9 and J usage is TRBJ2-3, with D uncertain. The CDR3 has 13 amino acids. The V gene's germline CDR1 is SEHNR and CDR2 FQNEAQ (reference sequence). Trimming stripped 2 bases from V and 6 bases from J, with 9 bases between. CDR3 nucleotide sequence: TGTGCCAGCAGCTTAAGTTCGAGGGATACGCAGTATTTT. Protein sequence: CASSLSSRDTQYF.

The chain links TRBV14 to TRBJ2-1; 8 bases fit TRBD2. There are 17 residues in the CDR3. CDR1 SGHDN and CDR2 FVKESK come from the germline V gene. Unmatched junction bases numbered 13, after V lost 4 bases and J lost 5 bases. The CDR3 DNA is TGTGCCAGCAGCCGCAAAGGAGAGCGGGAGTTCCACAATGAGCAGTTCTTC. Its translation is CASSRKGEREFHNEQFF.

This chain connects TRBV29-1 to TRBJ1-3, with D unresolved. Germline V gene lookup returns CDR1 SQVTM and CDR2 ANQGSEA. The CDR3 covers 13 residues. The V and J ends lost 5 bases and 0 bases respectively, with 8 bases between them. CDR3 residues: CSVSKDSGNTIYF. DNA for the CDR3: TGCAGCGTTAGTAAGGACTCTGGAAACACCATATATTTT.

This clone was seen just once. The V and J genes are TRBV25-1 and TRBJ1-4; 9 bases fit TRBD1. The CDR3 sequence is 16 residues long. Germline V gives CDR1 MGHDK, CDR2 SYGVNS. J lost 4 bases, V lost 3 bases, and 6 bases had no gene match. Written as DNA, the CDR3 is TGTGCCAGCAGTGACCATACAGGGGGCCTTAATGAAAAACTGTTTTTT. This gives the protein CASSDHTGGLNEKLFF.